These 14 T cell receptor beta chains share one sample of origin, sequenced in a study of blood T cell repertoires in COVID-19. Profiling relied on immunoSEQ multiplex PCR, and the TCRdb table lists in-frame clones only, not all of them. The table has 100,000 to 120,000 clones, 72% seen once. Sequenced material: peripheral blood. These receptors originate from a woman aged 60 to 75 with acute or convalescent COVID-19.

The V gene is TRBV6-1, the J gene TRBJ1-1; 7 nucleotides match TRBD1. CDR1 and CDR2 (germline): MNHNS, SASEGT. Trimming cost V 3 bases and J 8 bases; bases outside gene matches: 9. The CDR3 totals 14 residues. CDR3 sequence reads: CASSELGRGYEAFF. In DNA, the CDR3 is TGTGCCAGCAGTGAGCTCGGCAGGGGGTACGAAGCTTTCTTT.

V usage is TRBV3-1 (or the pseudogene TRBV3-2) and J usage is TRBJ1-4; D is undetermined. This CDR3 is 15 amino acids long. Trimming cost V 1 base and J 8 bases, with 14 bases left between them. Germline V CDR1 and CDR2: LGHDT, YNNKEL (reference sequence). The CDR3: CASSQVVGVGEKLFF. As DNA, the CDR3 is TGTGCCAGCAGCCAAGTGGTGGGAGTCGGAGAAAAACTGTTTTTT.

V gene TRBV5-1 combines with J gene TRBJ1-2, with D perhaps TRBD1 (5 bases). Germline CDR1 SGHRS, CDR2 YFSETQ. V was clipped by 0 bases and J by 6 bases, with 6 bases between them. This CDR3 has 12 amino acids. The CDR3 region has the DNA TGCGCCAGCAGCTTGGCAGGGAATGGCTACACCTTC. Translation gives CASSLAGNGYTF.

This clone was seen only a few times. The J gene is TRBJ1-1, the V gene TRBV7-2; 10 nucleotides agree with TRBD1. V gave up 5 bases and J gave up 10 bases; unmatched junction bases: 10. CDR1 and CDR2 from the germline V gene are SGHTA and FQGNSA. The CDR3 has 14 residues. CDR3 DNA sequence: TGTGCCAGCAGCATACCGGGACAGGGGATATCAGCTTTCTTT. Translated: CASSIPGQGISAFF.

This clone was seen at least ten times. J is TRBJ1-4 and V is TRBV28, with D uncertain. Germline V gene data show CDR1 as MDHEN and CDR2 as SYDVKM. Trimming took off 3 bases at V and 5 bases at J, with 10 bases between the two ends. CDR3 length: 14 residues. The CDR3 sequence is CASSFPQSNEKLFF. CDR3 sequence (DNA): TGTGCCAGCAGTTTTCCACAGAGCAATGAAAAACTGTTTTTT.

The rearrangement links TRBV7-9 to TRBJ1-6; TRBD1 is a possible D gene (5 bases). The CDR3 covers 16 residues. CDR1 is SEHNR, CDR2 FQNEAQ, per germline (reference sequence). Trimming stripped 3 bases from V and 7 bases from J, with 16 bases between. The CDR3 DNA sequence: TGTGCCAGCAGCTTGGGTAGGACAAGGAGCAATTCACCCCTCCACTTT. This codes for CASSLGRTRSNSPLHF.

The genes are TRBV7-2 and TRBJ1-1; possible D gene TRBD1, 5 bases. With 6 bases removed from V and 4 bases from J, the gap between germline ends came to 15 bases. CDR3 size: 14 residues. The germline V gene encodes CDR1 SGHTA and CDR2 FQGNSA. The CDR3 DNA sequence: TGTGCCAGCAGTCTGAAGACCGGGGGCACTGAAGCTTTCTTT. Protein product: CASSLKTGGTEAFF. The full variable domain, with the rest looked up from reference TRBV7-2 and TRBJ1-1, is GAGVSQSPSNKVTEKGKDVELRCDPISGHTALYWYRQSLGQGLEFLIYFQGNSAPDKSGLPSDRFSAERTGGSVSTLTIQRTQQEDSAVYLCASSLKTGGTEAFFGQGTRLTVV.

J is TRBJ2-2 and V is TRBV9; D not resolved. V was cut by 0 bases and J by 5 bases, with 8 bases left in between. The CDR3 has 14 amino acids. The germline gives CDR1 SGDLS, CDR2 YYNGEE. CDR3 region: CASSVGQATGELFF. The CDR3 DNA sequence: TGTGCCAGCAGCGTAGGGCAGGCTACCGGGGAGCTGTTTTTT.

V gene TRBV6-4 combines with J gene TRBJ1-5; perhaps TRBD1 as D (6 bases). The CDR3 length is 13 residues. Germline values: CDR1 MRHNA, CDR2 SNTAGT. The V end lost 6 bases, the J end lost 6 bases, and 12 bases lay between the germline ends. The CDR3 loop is CASSREGGQPQHF. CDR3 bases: TGTGCCAGCAGCCGAGAAGGGGGTCAGCCCCAGCATTTT.

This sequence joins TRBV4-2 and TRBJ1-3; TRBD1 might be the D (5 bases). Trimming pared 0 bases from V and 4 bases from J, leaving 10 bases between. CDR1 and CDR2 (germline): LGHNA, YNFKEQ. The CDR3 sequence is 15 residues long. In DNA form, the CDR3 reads TGTGCCAGCAGCCAAGAGGAGACAGTCGGAAACACCATATATTTT. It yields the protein CASSQEETVGNTIYF.

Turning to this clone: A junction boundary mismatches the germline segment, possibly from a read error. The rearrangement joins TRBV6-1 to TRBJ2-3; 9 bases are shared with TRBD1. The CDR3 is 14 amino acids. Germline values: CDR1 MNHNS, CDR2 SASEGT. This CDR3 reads CASGDRGDTDTQYF. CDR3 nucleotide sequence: TGTGCCAGCGGTGACAGGGGGGACACAGATACGCAGTATTTT.

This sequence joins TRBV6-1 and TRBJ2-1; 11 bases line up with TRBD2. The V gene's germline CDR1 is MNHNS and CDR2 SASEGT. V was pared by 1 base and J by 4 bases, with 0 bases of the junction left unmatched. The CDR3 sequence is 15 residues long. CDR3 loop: CASSEVAGGYNEQFF. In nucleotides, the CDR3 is TGTGCCAGCAGTGAAGTAGCGGGGGGGTACAATGAGCAGTTCTTC.

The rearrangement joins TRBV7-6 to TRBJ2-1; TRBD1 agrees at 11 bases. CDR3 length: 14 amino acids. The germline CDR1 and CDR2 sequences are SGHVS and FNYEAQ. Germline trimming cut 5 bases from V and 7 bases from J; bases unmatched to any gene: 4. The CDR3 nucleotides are TGTGCCAGCAGCCGAGGACAGGGGGCAAATGAGCAGTTCTTC. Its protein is CASSRGQGANEQFF. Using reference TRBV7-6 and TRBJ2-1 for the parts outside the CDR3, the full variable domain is GAGVSQSPRYKVTKRGQDVALRCDPISGHVSLYWYRQALGQGPEFLTYFNYEAQQDKSGLPNDRFSAERPEGSISTLTIQRTEQRDSAMYRCASSRGQGANEQFFGPGTRLTVL.

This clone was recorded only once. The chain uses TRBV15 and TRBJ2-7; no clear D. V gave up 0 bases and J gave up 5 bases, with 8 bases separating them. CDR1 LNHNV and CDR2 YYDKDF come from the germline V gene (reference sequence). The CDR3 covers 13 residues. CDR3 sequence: CATSRDSQDEQYF. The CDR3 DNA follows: TGTGCCACCAGCAGAGATAGTCAGGACGAGCAGTACTTC.